One TCR beta chain is described in this entry. This specimen comes from a study of CD8+CD57+ T cells in acquired aplastic anemia. Only patients with CD8+CD57+ cell expansion on flow cytometry were chosen for sequencing. CDR3 and TCR beta VDJ profiling relied on genomic DNA as the template. Each CDR3 protein is one row after TCRdb ran MiXCR on the reads. The top ten clones hold around three fifths of a sample with roughly 200,000 distinct CDR3 sequences, over 55% of them seen once. The CDR3 spans 14 residues. CDR1 is SGHNT and CDR2 is YYREEE in the germline V gene (reference sequence). Unmatched junction bases numbered 6, after V lost 3 bases and J lost 3 bases.

V and J are TRBV5-4 and TRBJ2-7, with TRBD1 matching over 7 bases. The receptor's source is a human donor with aplastic anemia. The sample consisted of sorted CD4+, CD8+, or CD8+CD57+ T cells (not recorded which) from PBMCs. The CDR3: CASSSGQTNYEQYF. Here the CDR3 DNA reads TGTGCCAGCAGCTCGGGACAGACTAACTACGAGCAGTACTTC.